This T cell receptor beta chain originates from a study of cytomegalovirus exposure and HLA in healthy donors. Measured with immunoSEQ multiplex PCR; TCRdb has only the in-frame clones, and not every one. Of some 120,000 clones listed, roughly 90% are singletons. The CDR3 runs 15 residues. The germline V and J ends were trimmed by 4 bases and 1 base, with 15 bases remaining between them. CDR1 SQVTM and CDR2 ANQGSEA come from the germline V gene. Sequenced sample: PBMCs. This receptor was obtained from a woman under 30 in good health and CMV-seronegative. This rearrangement joins TRBV29-1 to TRBJ2-3, with D perhaps matching TRBD1 (5 bases). CDR3 region: CSVVGPTERTDTQYF. CDR3 nucleotides: TGCAGCGTTGTTGGTCCGACAGAGCGCACAGATACGCAGTATTTT.